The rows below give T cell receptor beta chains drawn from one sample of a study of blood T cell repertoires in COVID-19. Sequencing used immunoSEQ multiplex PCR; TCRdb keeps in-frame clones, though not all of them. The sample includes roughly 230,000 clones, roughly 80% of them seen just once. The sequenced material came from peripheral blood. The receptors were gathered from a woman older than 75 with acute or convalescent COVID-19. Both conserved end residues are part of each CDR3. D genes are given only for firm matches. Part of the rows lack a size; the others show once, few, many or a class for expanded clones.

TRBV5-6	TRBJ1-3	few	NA	CASSLGVQASGNTIYF	TGTGCCAGCAGCTTGGGGGTACAGGCCTCTGGAAACACCATATATTTT
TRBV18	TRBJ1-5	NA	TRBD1	CASSLPGGSNQPQHF	TGTGCCAGCTCACTTCCAGGGGGTAGCAATCAGCCCCAGCATTTT
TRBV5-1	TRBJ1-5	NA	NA	CASSLLGGSNQPQHF	TGCGCCAGCAGCTTGCTTGGGGGGAGCAATCAGCCCCAGCATTTT
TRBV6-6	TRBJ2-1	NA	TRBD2	CASSRKGLAGDLYNEQFF	TGTGCCAGCAGTCGAAAGGGACTAGCGGGGGACCTCTACAATGAGCAGTTCTTC
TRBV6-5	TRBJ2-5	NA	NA	CASSYSIGQKETQYF	TGTGCCAGCAGTTACTCGATAGGACAAAAAGAGACCCAGTACTTC
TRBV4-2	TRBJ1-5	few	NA	CASSLGRGRSNQPQHF	TGTGCCAGCAGCCTCGGGCGGGGAAGGAGCAATCAGCCCCAGCATTTT
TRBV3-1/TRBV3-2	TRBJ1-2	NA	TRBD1	CASSQEVLTGNYGYTF	TGTGCCAGCAGCCAAGAGGTCCTGACAGGGAACTATGGCTACACCTTC
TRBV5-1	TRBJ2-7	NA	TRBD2	CASSLAPTSAYEQYF	TGCGCCAGCAGCTTGGCTCCGACTAGCGCCTACGAGCAGTACTTC
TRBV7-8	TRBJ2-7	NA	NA	CASSLRAGDVHEQYF	TGTGCCAGCAGCTTAAGGGCAGGGGATGTCCACGAGCAGTACTTC
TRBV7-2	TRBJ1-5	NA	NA	CASSPWGGDNQPQHF	TGTGCCAGCAGCCCCTGGGGCGGGGACAATCAGCCCCAGCATTTT
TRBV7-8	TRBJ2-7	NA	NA	CASSRTADYEQYF	TGTGCCAGCAGCCGAACAGCTGACTACGAGCAGTACTTC
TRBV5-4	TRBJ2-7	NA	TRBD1	CASSDRQGAYEQYF	TGTGCCAGCAGCGACCGACAGGGGGCCTACGAGCAGTACTTC
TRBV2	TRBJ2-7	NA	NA	CASSADLYSYEQYF	TGTGCCAGCAGTGCGGACTTGTACTCCTACGAGCAGTACTTC
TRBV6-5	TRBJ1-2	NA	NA	CASSPQGYGYTF	TGTGCCAGCAGTCCCCAGGGGTATGGCTACACCTTC
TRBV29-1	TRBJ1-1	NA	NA	CSAGPGDTEAFF	TGCAGCGCCGGCCCCGGGGACACTGAAGCTTTCTTT
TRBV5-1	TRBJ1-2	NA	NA	CASTDTVGGYTF	TGCGCCAGCACAGACACCGTCGGAGGCTACACCTTC
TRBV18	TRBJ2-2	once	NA	CASSPDRNTGELFF	TGTGCCAGCTCACCGGACAGAAACACCGGGGAGCTGTTTTTT
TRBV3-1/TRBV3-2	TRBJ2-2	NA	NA	CASSQGGTGELFF	TGTGCCAGCAGCCAAGGCGGCACCGGGGAGCTGTTTTTT
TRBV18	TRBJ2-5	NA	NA	CASSPSGEETQYF	TGTGCCAGCTCACCATCAGGGGAAGAGACCCAGTACTTC
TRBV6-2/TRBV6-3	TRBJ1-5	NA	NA	CASSYGRARDQPQHF	TGTGCCAGCAGTTACGGCAGGGCTAGAGATCAGCCCCAGCATTTT
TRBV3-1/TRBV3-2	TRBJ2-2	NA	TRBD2	CASSLGLADTGELFF	TGTGCCAGCAGCCTTGGACTAGCGGACACCGGGGAGCTGTTTTTT
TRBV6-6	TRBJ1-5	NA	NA	CASSYNSNQPQHF	TGTGCCAGCAGTTATAATAGCAATCAGCCCCAGCATTTT